This T cell receptor beta chain is from a study of cytomegalovirus exposure and HLA in healthy donors. Study overall: Unique TCRs from HLA-typed donors, 65 million to 85 million of them, were held in an early data release. The study's findings and limits: A later analysis found most CMV-associated TCR beta chains apparently HLA-restricted. For most TCR beta V segments, an earlier analysis put the productive rate at about 90% or about 30% of the time.

In germline, CDR1 is SGHTA, CDR2 FQGNSA. Trimming removed 3 bases at V and 6 bases at J, with 21 bases between. This CDR3 has 16 residues. A word on this clone: The target antigen is unknown.

The study ran its PCR with 60 Vbeta and 13 Jbeta primers. Using immunoSEQ multiplex PCR, the repertoire was profiled, and TCRdb retains in-frame clones only, with some absent. The data show approximately 61,000 clones, with approximately 60% seen just once and 3% held by the top ten. This clonotype was sampled from a woman aged 50 to 60 in good health and CMV-seronegative. The chain has TRBV7-2 and TRBJ2-7; possibly TRBD1 for D (7 bases). The material sequenced was PBMCs. The CDR3 DNA reads as TGTGCCAGCAGCTTCCGGAGGGGGCTTTTGTATGGCGAGCAGTACTTC. Amino acids: CASSFRRGLLYGEQYF.